A selection of T cell receptor beta chains follows, all from one sample in a study of PD-L1 blockade in urothelial cancer. TCRdb keeps only in-frame clones here, not all; method: immunoSEQ multiplex PCR. The repertoire holds 130,000 or so clones, approximately 84% seen once, with 2.5% to 3.5% in the top ten. The source material was PBMCs, sampled around atezolizumab (anti-PD-L1) treatment. The source is a man aged 50-59 years with urothelial cancer. Both conserved end residues are part of each CDR3. The order of the fields is J gene, clone size, D gene, V gene, CDR3 protein, CDR3 DNA. D genes are given only for firm matches. Clone sizes are given selectively: once, few, many, or a class where the clone is expanded.

J gene: TRBJ2-5
clone size: -
D gene: -
V gene: TRBV10-3
CDR3 protein: CAISERTNGDTQYF
CDR3 DNA: TGTGCCATCAGTGAGCGGACTAATGGGGACACCCAGTACTTC

J gene: TRBJ1-5
clone size: once
D gene: -
V gene: TRBV28
CDR3 protein: CASSSAGLRGSNQPQHF
CDR3 DNA: TGTGCCAGCAGCTCAGCGGGTCTTCGAGGTAGCAATCAGCCCCAGCATTTT

J gene: TRBJ2-7
clone size: -
D gene: -
V gene: TRBV28
CDR3 protein: CASSLTAGSYEQYF
CDR3 DNA: TGTGCCAGCAGTTTAACGGCGGGGAGTTACGAGCAGTACTTC

J gene: TRBJ1-6
clone size: few
D gene: -
V gene: TRBV27
CDR3 protein: CASSPISPGNSPLHF
CDR3 DNA: TGTGCCAGCAGTCCGATATCCCCAGGGAATTCACCCCTCCACTTT

J gene: TRBJ1-2
clone size: -
D gene: -
V gene: TRBV18
CDR3 protein: CASSPRAEYGYTF
CDR3 DNA: TGTGCCAGCTCACCACGGGCAGAATATGGCTACACCTTC

J gene: TRBJ2-2
clone size: -
D gene: TRBD2
V gene: TRBV2
CDR3 protein: CASSGTRATGELFF
CDR3 DNA: TGTGCCAGCTCGGGGACTAGAGCTACCGGGGAGCTGTTTTTT

J gene: TRBJ2-3
clone size: -
D gene: -
V gene: TRBV9
CDR3 protein: CASSVNGGTWGTDTQYF
CDR3 DNA: TGTGCCAGCAGCGTCAATGGGGGGACGTGGGGCACAGATACGCAGTATTTT

J gene: TRBJ1-1
clone size: -
D gene: -
V gene: TRBV10-3
CDR3 protein: CAASGGDTEAFF
CDR3 DNA: TGTGCCGCTTCGGGGGGGGACACTGAAGCTTTCTTT

J gene: TRBJ2-5
clone size: -
D gene: TRBD2
V gene: TRBV2
CDR3 protein: CASSGLAGAPETQYF
CDR3 DNA: TGTGCCAGCAGTGGACTAGCGGGAGCCCCGGAGACCCAGTACTTC

J gene: TRBJ2-2
clone size: -
D gene: TRBD1
V gene: TRBV4-1
CDR3 protein: CASSRTGAMNTGELFF
CDR3 DNA: TGCGCCAGCAGCCGGACAGGGGCGATGAACACCGGGGAGCTGTTTTTT

J gene: TRBJ1-5
clone size: -
D gene: TRBD1
V gene: TRBV6-6
CDR3 protein: CASSPRQGHQPQHF
CDR3 DNA: TGTGCCAGCAGTCCCAGACAGGGGCATCAGCCCCAGCATTTT

J gene: TRBJ1-5
clone size: once
D gene: TRBD1
V gene: TRBV6-5
CDR3 protein: CASGDRGNQPQHF
CDR3 DNA: TGTGCCAGCGGAGACAGGGGCAATCAGCCCCAGCATTTT

J gene: TRBJ2-7
clone size: -
D gene: TRBD2
V gene: TRBV6-5
CDR3 protein: CASSYSGTSGSYEQYF
CDR3 DNA: TGTGCCAGCAGTTACTCAGGGACTAGCGGGTCCTACGAGCAGTACTTC

J gene: TRBJ1-6
clone size: -
D gene: TRBD1
V gene: TRBV18
CDR3 protein: CASSPGTGLTPLHF
CDR3 DNA: TGTGCCAGCTCACCAGGGACAGGGCTCACACCCCTCCACTTT

J gene: TRBJ2-7
clone size: -
D gene: TRBD2
V gene: TRBV27
CDR3 protein: CASIWGLAGVYYEQYF
CDR3 DNA: TGTGCCAGCATCTGGGGGCTAGCGGGAGTGTACTACGAGCAGTACTTC

J gene: TRBJ2-7
clone size: -
D gene: TRBD2
V gene: TRBV6-1
CDR3 protein: CASSERFTSGSRHEQYF
CDR3 DNA: TGTGCCAGCAGTGAAAGGTTTACGAGCGGGAGTCGCCACGAGCAGTACTTC

J gene: TRBJ2-1
clone size: few
D gene: TRBD2
V gene: TRBV7-9
CDR3 protein: CAGGGYNEQFF
CDR3 DNA: TGTGCCGGGGGGGGATACAATGAGCAGTTCTTC

J gene: TRBJ2-3
clone size: -
D gene: -
V gene: TRBV19
CDR3 protein: CASTPRVRDTQYF
CDR3 DNA: TGTGCCAGTACCCCGAGGGTAAGAGATACGCAGTATTTT

J gene: TRBJ2-3
clone size: -
D gene: -
V gene: TRBV27
CDR3 protein: CASSFNFRGNTQYF
CDR3 DNA: TGTGCCAGCAGTTTCAATTTTCGAGGAAATACGCAGTATTTT

J gene: TRBJ1-4
clone size: -
D gene: -
V gene: TRBV5-5
CDR3 protein: CASSLDLIVLTNEKLFF
CDR3 DNA: TGTGCCAGCAGCTTGGACCTCATAGTTTTAACTAATGAAAAACTGTTTTTT

J gene: TRBJ1-1
clone size: -
D gene: -
V gene: TRBV19
CDR3 protein: CASSISGLNTEAFF
CDR3 DNA: TGTGCCAGTAGTATTAGCGGATTAAACACTGAAGCTTTCTTT

J gene: TRBJ2-7
clone size: -
D gene: -
V gene: TRBV11-1
CDR3 protein: CASSPQGGSYEQYF
CDR3 DNA: TGTGCCAGCAGCCCGCAGGGAGGCTCCTACGAGCAGTACTTC

J gene: TRBJ2-3
clone size: -
D gene: TRBD1
V gene: TRBV6-1
CDR3 protein: CASSPRQGGQDTQYF
CDR3 DNA: TGTGCCAGCAGTCCTCGACAGGGGGGGCAAGATACGCAGTATTTT

J gene: TRBJ2-3
clone size: -
D gene: -
V gene: TRBV25-1
CDR3 protein: CASSESGRGSTDTQYF
CDR3 DNA: TGTGCCAGCAGTGAATCGGGGCGGGGATCCACAGATACGCAGTATTTT

J gene: TRBJ2-5
clone size: once
D gene: -
V gene: TRBV19
CDR3 protein: CASSHLGGLETQYF
CDR3 DNA: TGTGCCAGTAGTCACCTGGGGGGGCTGGAGACCCAGTACTTC

J gene: TRBJ2-7
clone size: -
D gene: -
V gene: TRBV27
CDR3 protein: CASSTFRELTYEQYF
CDR3 DNA: TGTGCCAGCAGTACCTTTAGGGAGCTGACCTACGAGCAGTACTTC

J gene: TRBJ2-7
clone size: -
D gene: TRBD2
V gene: TRBV18
CDR3 protein: CASSPLAGGKSSYEQYF
CDR3 DNA: TGTGCCAGCTCACCTTTAGCGGGAGGGAAGAGCTCCTACGAGCAGTACTTC

J gene: TRBJ1-6
clone size: -
D gene: -
V gene: TRBV18
CDR3 protein: CASSPNRPNSPLHF
CDR3 DNA: TGTGCCAGCTCACCAAATCGTCCGAATTCACCCCTCCACTTT

J gene: TRBJ2-1
clone size: -
D gene: TRBD2
V gene: TRBV7-6
CDR3 protein: CASSYRLAGGGFEQFF
CDR3 DNA: TGTGCCAGCAGCTATCGATTAGCGGGAGGGGGCTTTGAGCAGTTCTTC

J gene: TRBJ1-2
clone size: -
D gene: -
V gene: TRBV12-5
CDR3 protein: CASDRRHGYTF
CDR3 DNA: TGTGCTAGTGACCGGCGGCATGGCTACACCTTC

J gene: TRBJ2-1
clone size: few
D gene: TRBD2
V gene: TRBV5-1
CDR3 protein: CASSLSPPRLAVGNEQFF
CDR3 DNA: TGCGCCAGCAGCTTGAGTCCGCCGAGGCTAGCGGTAGGTAATGAGCAGTTCTTC

J gene: TRBJ1-1
clone size: -
D gene: -
V gene: TRBV21-1
CDR3 protein: CASSARLHGAFF
CDR3 DNA: TGTGCCAGCAGCGCCCGACTGCATGGAGCTTTCTTT

J gene: TRBJ2-7
clone size: -
D gene: TRBD2
V gene: TRBV4-1
CDR3 protein: CASSQLLMTSGRAYSYEQYF
CDR3 DNA: TGCGCCAGCAGCCAACTCTTAATGACTAGCGGGAGGGCCTACTCCTACGAGCAGTACTTC

J gene: TRBJ2-2
clone size: -
D gene: TRBD2
V gene: TRBV7-2
CDR3 protein: CASKLGGGVNTGELFF
CDR3 DNA: TGTGCCAGCAAATTGGGGGGGGGAGTAAACACCGGGGAGCTGTTTTTT

J gene: TRBJ2-2
clone size: -
D gene: TRBD2
V gene: TRBV28
CDR3 protein: CASSTSGSAAGELFF
CDR3 DNA: TGTGCCAGCAGTACTAGCGGGAGTGCGGCCGGGGAGCTGTTTTTT

J gene: TRBJ2-1
clone size: -
D gene: TRBD2
V gene: TRBV6-1
CDR3 protein: CASSGIGTSGFYNEQFF
CDR3 DNA: TGTGCCAGCAGTGGGATCGGGACTAGCGGATTCTACAATGAGCAGTTCTTC

J gene: TRBJ2-1
clone size: -
D gene: TRBD2
V gene: TRBV11-2
CDR3 protein: CASSSRLAGGPGVNEQFF
CDR3 DNA: TGTGCCAGCAGCTCCCGACTAGCGGGAGGGCCAGGAGTCAATGAGCAGTTCTTC

J gene: TRBJ2-2
clone size: -
D gene: -
V gene: TRBV6-5
CDR3 protein: CASSYLRDLGTGELFF
CDR3 DNA: TGTGCCAGCAGTTACCTCCGGGACTTAGGAACCGGGGAGCTGTTTTTT

J gene: TRBJ1-4
clone size: -
D gene: TRBD1
V gene: TRBV7-9
CDR3 protein: CASSLGGQGKIEKLFF
CDR3 DNA: TGTGCCAGCAGCTTAGGGGGACAGGGGAAGATTGAAAAACTGTTTTTT

J gene: TRBJ2-2
clone size: -
D gene: TRBD2
V gene: TRBV9
CDR3 protein: CASSLTGLAGGSGELFF
CDR3 DNA: TGTGCCAGCAGCTTGACGGGCTTAGCGGGAGGCTCCGGGGAGCTGTTTTTT

J gene: TRBJ1-1
clone size: once
D gene: -
V gene: TRBV28
CDR3 protein: CASSAGISNTEAFF
CDR3 DNA: TGTGCCAGCAGCGCGGGGATCTCGAACACTGAAGCTTTCTTT

J gene: TRBJ2-5
clone size: -
D gene: TRBD1
V gene: TRBV6-1
CDR3 protein: CASSVTKYRGSKETQYF
CDR3 DNA: TGTGCCAGCAGTGTAACGAAATACAGGGGCTCCAAAGAGACCCAGTACTTC

J gene: TRBJ2-5
clone size: -
D gene: -
V gene: TRBV11-2
CDR3 protein: CASSLGQRARETQYF
CDR3 DNA: TGTGCCAGCAGCTTAGGTCAGCGGGCCCGGGAGACCCAGTACTTC

J gene: TRBJ2-7
clone size: -
D gene: -
V gene: TRBV6-6
CDR3 protein: CASGSYEQYF
CDR3 DNA: TGTGCCAGCGGCAGCTACGAGCAGTACTTC

J gene: TRBJ2-1
clone size: -
D gene: TRBD2
V gene: TRBV7-7
CDR3 protein: CASSKGTSGSYNEQFF
CDR3 DNA: TGTGCTAGCAGCAAAGGGACTAGCGGGTCCTACAATGAGCAGTTCTTC

J gene: TRBJ2-7
clone size: -
D gene: -
V gene: TRBV19
CDR3 protein: CASSNPSSYEQYF
CDR3 DNA: TGTGCCAGTAGTAACCCCAGCTCCTACGAGCAGTACTTC

J gene: TRBJ1-6
clone size: -
D gene: -
V gene: TRBV19
CDR3 protein: CASSIAASSYNSPLHF
CDR3 DNA: TGTGCCAGTAGTATTGCGGCGAGCTCCTATAATTCACCCCTCCACTTT

J gene: TRBJ1-1
clone size: -
D gene: -
V gene: TRBV4-1
CDR3 protein: CASSRRQGEAFF
CDR3 DNA: TGCGCCAGCAGCCGTCGGCAGGGTGAAGCTTTCTTT

J gene: TRBJ1-1
clone size: -
D gene: -
V gene: TRBV6-5
CDR3 protein: CASSGGGRNTEAFF
CDR3 DNA: TGTGCCAGCAGTGGGGGGGGGCGGAACACTGAAGCTTTCTTT